Listed below are T cell receptor beta chains from one sample, sequenced in a study of blood T cell repertoires in COVID-19. Profiled with immunoSEQ multiplex PCR; TCRdb holds only in-frame clones, not every one. The sample includes fewer than 250,000 clones, 70% to 90% of them seen just once. Sequenced material: PBMCs or T cells enriched from blood (not recorded which). The receptors were gathered from a man in his forties or fifties who had been exposed to COVID-19. CDR3s include the opening cysteine and the closing phenylalanine or tryptophan. Fields, in order: CDR3 length, V gene, clone size, J gene, CDR3 protein. Where a row states a size, it is once, few, many or the class of an expanded clone; other rows omit it.

cdr3_length: 13
v_call: TRBV5-1
clone_size: -
j_call: TRBJ1-1
cdr3_aa: CASRDDSLLVAFF

cdr3_length: 16
v_call: TRBV5-1
clone_size: few
j_call: TRBJ2-3
cdr3_aa: CASSLEGDRGGDTQYF

cdr3_length: 17
v_call: TRBV24-1
clone_size: -
j_call: TRBJ2-2
cdr3_aa: CATSDHPDRLNTGELFF

cdr3_length: 14
v_call: TRBV4-1
clone_size: -
j_call: TRBJ2-5
cdr3_aa: CASSQGGLQETQYF

cdr3_length: 11
v_call: TRBV20-1
clone_size: -
j_call: TRBJ1-2
cdr3_aa: CSSGGNYGYTF

cdr3_length: 15
v_call: TRBV18
clone_size: -
j_call: TRBJ1-6
cdr3_aa: CASSPGQGIFSPLHF

cdr3_length: 15
v_call: TRBV24-1
clone_size: -
j_call: TRBJ2-7
cdr3_aa: CATSDPRGLGGEQYF

cdr3_length: 16
v_call: TRBV7-9
clone_size: -
j_call: TRBJ2-7
cdr3_aa: CASSLGGQGVAYEQYF

cdr3_length: 16
v_call: TRBV19
clone_size: -
j_call: TRBJ1-5
cdr3_aa: CASSIVARSRGQPQHF

cdr3_length: 14
v_call: TRBV25-1
clone_size: -
j_call: TRBJ1-6
cdr3_aa: CASSERDSNSPLHF

cdr3_length: 13
v_call: TRBV6-5
clone_size: -
j_call: TRBJ1-1
cdr3_aa: CASSYGQGTEAFF

cdr3_length: 13
v_call: TRBV7-9
clone_size: once
j_call: TRBJ1-1
cdr3_aa: CASSSTGNTEAFF

cdr3_length: 14
v_call: TRBV7-2
clone_size: -
j_call: TRBJ1-1
cdr3_aa: CASTLLGQDTEAFF

cdr3_length: 16
v_call: TRBV7-3
clone_size: -
j_call: TRBJ2-2
cdr3_aa: CASSFRTSGSTGELFF

cdr3_length: 16
v_call: TRBV4-1
clone_size: -
j_call: TRBJ2-1
cdr3_aa: CASSLKGLAPEAEQFF

cdr3_length: 14
v_call: TRBV28
clone_size: few
j_call: TRBJ1-1
cdr3_aa: CASSVGTGGSEAFF

cdr3_length: 16
v_call: TRBV5-6
clone_size: -
j_call: TRBJ1-3
cdr3_aa: CASSLVPEISGNTIYF

cdr3_length: 17
v_call: TRBV5-3
clone_size: -
j_call: TRBJ2-3
cdr3_aa: CARSFYLDRGNTDTQYF

cdr3_length: 14
v_call: TRBV9
clone_size: once
j_call: TRBJ2-1
cdr3_aa: CASSVDPHYNEQFF

cdr3_length: 15
v_call: TRBV11-2
clone_size: -
j_call: TRBJ2-1
cdr3_aa: CASSSPWSQADEQFF

cdr3_length: 14
v_call: TRBV27
clone_size: -
j_call: TRBJ1-4
cdr3_aa: CASSLWKGQEKLFF

cdr3_length: 15
v_call: TRBV9
clone_size: once
j_call: TRBJ1-4
cdr3_aa: CASSPRGATNEKLFF

cdr3_length: 15
v_call: TRBV5-4
clone_size: -
j_call: TRBJ1-5
cdr3_aa: CASSWGPFGNQPQHF

cdr3_length: 16
v_call: TRBV24-1
clone_size: -
j_call: TRBJ2-1
cdr3_aa: CATSDPGTSSGDEQFF

cdr3_length: 16
v_call: TRBV10-1
clone_size: -
j_call: TRBJ2-1
cdr3_aa: CASSRLLASSYNEQFF

cdr3_length: 13
v_call: TRBV30
clone_size: -
j_call: TRBJ1-1
cdr3_aa: CAWSMLRNTEAFF

cdr3_length: 15
v_call: TRBV19
clone_size: once
j_call: TRBJ1-2
cdr3_aa: CASSRAQRTNYGYTF

cdr3_length: 13
v_call: TRBV5-1
clone_size: -
j_call: TRBJ1-2
cdr3_aa: CASSLDTPHGYTF

cdr3_length: 13
v_call: TRBV3-1/TRBV3-2
clone_size: -
j_call: TRBJ1-1
cdr3_aa: CASTWGGKTEAFF

cdr3_length: 12
v_call: TRBV7-2
clone_size: -
j_call: TRBJ1-5
cdr3_aa: CASSFLNQPQHF

cdr3_length: 16
v_call: TRBV9
clone_size: few
j_call: TRBJ2-2
cdr3_aa: CASSVRRTGNTGELFF

cdr3_length: 14
v_call: TRBV10-2
clone_size: -
j_call: TRBJ1-6
cdr3_aa: CASRFRGPNSPLHF

cdr3_length: 14
v_call: TRBV5-4
clone_size: -
j_call: TRBJ1-1
cdr3_aa: CASSKGQGVHEAFF

cdr3_length: 14
v_call: TRBV15
clone_size: -
j_call: TRBJ1-2
cdr3_aa: CATSRDPQTYGYTF

cdr3_length: 13
v_call: TRBV30
clone_size: -
j_call: TRBJ1-3
cdr3_aa: CACPRRPGNTIYF

cdr3_length: 15
v_call: TRBV3-1/TRBV3-2
clone_size: once
j_call: TRBJ1-2
cdr3_aa: CASSQEASASYGYTF

cdr3_length: 15
v_call: TRBV18
clone_size: -
j_call: TRBJ1-4
cdr3_aa: CASSPRQDLGEKLFF

cdr3_length: 18
v_call: TRBV24-1
clone_size: few
j_call: TRBJ2-2
cdr3_aa: CATSDRAWREGRTGELFF

cdr3_length: 19
v_call: TRBV10-1
clone_size: -
j_call: TRBJ2-1
cdr3_aa: CASSGGWGSSSGTSDEQFF

cdr3_length: 15
v_call: TRBV2
clone_size: -
j_call: TRBJ2-1
cdr3_aa: CASQRLAGGGNEQFF

cdr3_length: 15
v_call: TRBV5-4
clone_size: -
j_call: TRBJ2-3
cdr3_aa: CASSSGTGIGDTQYF

cdr3_length: 15
v_call: TRBV7-8
clone_size: -
j_call: TRBJ1-5
cdr3_aa: CASSLATGKNQPQHF

cdr3_length: 13
v_call: TRBV19
clone_size: -
j_call: TRBJ1-2
cdr3_aa: CASIAGGNYGYTF

cdr3_length: 15
v_call: TRBV7-2
clone_size: -
j_call: TRBJ1-6
cdr3_aa: CASSSWTGSNSPLHF

cdr3_length: 17
v_call: TRBV28
clone_size: -
j_call: TRBJ2-3
cdr3_aa: CASSLWTSGRVTDTQYF

cdr3_length: 17
v_call: TRBV5-1
clone_size: -
j_call: TRBJ2-1
cdr3_aa: CASRSAVGAVSYNEQFF

cdr3_length: 13
v_call: TRBV29-1
clone_size: once
j_call: TRBJ2-5
cdr3_aa: CSVDRGSVETQYF

cdr3_length: 11
v_call: TRBV6-4
clone_size: -
j_call: TRBJ2-7
cdr3_aa: CASRLGYEQYF

cdr3_length: 15
v_call: TRBV6-4
clone_size: -
j_call: TRBJ2-2
cdr3_aa: CASRPGTSFSGELFF

cdr3_length: 16
v_call: TRBV28
clone_size: -
j_call: TRBJ1-1
cdr3_aa: CASSFFYGGRSTEAFF

cdr3_length: 15
v_call: TRBV7-9
clone_size: -
j_call: TRBJ1-1
cdr3_aa: CASSSRGGENTEAFF

cdr3_length: 12
v_call: TRBV2
clone_size: -
j_call: TRBJ2-7
cdr3_aa: CASSVSGDEQYF

cdr3_length: 16
v_call: TRBV7-9
clone_size: few
j_call: TRBJ2-6
cdr3_aa: CASSPWGRGGANVLTF

cdr3_length: 13
v_call: TRBV5-1
clone_size: -
j_call: TRBJ2-5
cdr3_aa: CASSAQLQETQYF

cdr3_length: 15
v_call: TRBV2
clone_size: -
j_call: TRBJ2-2
cdr3_aa: CASSGTVVGAGELFF

cdr3_length: 14
v_call: TRBV2
clone_size: -
j_call: TRBJ1-1
cdr3_aa: CASSVRGSNTEAFF